This T cell receptor beta chain was identified during a study of blood T cell repertoires in COVID-19. The method was immunoSEQ multiplex PCR; TCRdb's version includes in-frame clones alone and lacks a portion of them. The sample has about 90,000 clones; about nine tenths are singletons. The CDR3 has 15 residues. V lost 5 bases and J 6 bases, leaving 17 bases between the germline ends. Germline V gene sequence: CDR1 SGHRS, CDR2 YFSETQ. The sequence derives from a man in his fifties with acute or convalescent COVID-19. This chain connects TRBV5-1 to TRBJ2-2; TRBD2 might be the D (5 bases). The sequenced material came from peripheral blood. CDR3 amino acids: CASRPVAAGPGELFF. The CDR3 nucleotides read TGCGCCAGCAGGCCCGTCGCGGCGGGCCCCGGGGAGCTGTTTTTT.